This entry is about one T cell receptor (beta chain). This specimen belongs to a study of shared clonotypes between healthy human individuals. Generated by immunoSEQ multiplex PCR, the TCRdb table keeps only in-frame clones and is missing some. The table lists about 470,000 clones, about 76% of them singletons. Germline CDR1 and CDR2: MGHRA and YSYEKL. This CDR3 contains 15 residues. The V gene end was trimmed by 4 bases and the J gene end by 2 bases; junction bases not matched to a gene: 5. The receptor was isolated from a woman aged 40 to 50 in good health. Some clones in this sample may be carry-over from other donors' samples. The J gene is TRBJ2-7, the V gene TRBV4-1, with 10 bases matching TRBD2. The source material was PBMCs. The CDR3 DNA follows: TGCGCCAGCAGCCTCGGGACTAGCGTAACCTACGAGCAGTACTTC. Translating it yields CASSLGTSVTYEQYF.